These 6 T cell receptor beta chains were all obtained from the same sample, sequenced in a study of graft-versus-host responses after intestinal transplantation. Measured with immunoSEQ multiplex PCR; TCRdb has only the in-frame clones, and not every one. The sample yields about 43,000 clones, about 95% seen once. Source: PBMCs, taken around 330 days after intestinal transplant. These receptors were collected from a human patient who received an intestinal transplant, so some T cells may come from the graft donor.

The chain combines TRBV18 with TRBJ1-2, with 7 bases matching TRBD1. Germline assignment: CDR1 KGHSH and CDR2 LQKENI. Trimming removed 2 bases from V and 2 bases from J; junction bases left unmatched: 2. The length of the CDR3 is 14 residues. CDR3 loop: CASSPGTANYGYTF. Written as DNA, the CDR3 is TGTGCCAGCTCACCAGGGACAGCAAACTATGGCTACACCTTC.

DNA for the CDR3: TGTGCCAGCAGAACAGGGGTTGGGGGCACTGAAGCTTTCTTT. The encoded protein is CASRTGVGGTEAFF. The chain links TRBV2 to TRBJ1-1; 7 bases map to TRBD1. The CDR3 spans 14 residues. Germline CDR1 SNHLY, CDR2 FYNNEI. V lost 6 bases and J lost 4; bases outside the gene matches: 8.

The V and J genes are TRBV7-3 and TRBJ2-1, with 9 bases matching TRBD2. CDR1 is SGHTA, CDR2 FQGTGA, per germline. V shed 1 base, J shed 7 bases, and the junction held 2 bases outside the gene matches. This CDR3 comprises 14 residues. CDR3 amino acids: CASSLSGRGNEQFF. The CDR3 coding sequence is TGTGCCAGCAGCTTAAGCGGGAGGGGGAATGAGCAGTTCTTC.

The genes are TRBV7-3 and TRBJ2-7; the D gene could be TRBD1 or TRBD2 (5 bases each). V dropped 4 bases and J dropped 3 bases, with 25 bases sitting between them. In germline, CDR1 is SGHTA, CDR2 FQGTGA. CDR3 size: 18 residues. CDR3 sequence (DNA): TGTGCCAGCAGCTCTCCCCGGGACGGATCCCCGGGGAACTACGAGCAGTACTTC. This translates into CASSSPRDGSPGNYEQYF.

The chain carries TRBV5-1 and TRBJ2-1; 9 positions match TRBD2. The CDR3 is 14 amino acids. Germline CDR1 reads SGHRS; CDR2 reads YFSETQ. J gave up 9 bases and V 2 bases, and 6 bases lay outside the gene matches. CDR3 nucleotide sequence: TGCGCCAGCAGCTTTCGCGGGGGGGCCTCTGAGCAGTTCTTC. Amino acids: CASSFRGGASEQFF. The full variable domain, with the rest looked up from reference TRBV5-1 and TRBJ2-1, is KAGVTQTPRYLIKTRGQQVTLSCSPISGHRSVSWYQQTPGQGLQFLFEYFSETQRNKGNFPGRFSGRQFSNSRSEMNVSTLELGDSALYLCASSFRGGASEQFFGPGTRLTVL.

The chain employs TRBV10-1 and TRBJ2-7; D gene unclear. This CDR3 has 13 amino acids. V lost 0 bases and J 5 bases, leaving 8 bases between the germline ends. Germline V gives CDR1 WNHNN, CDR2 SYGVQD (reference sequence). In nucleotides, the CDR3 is TGCGCCAGCAGTGAGTCGGCCCCTGACGAGCAGTACTTC. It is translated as CASSESAPDEQYF.